Each of the 18 T cell receptor beta chains below was sequenced from the same sample in a study of CD8+ T cells in alopecia areata. RNA was isolated and reverse transcribed to cDNA, the sequencing template. Only in-frame clones appear in the TCRdb table, and some are missing; sequencing was by immunoSEQ multiplex PCR. The data contain about 12,000 clones, around three fifths of them seen just once; the ten biggest clones take up roughly 13%. Lesional scalp punch biopsies and peripheral blood were collected from alopecia areata patients. Source material: skin. These receptors were obtained from a human donor with alopecia areata.

This chain links TRBV5-6 with TRBJ1-2; possible D gene TRBD1, 5 bases. Trimming pared 4 bases from V and 4 bases from J, leaving 11 bases between. The CDR3 totals 13 residues. Germline V gene lookup returns CDR1 SGHDT and CDR2 YYEEEE. In nucleotides, the CDR3 is TGTGCCAGCAGCCGGGACTCCTTCTATGGCTACACCTTC. It translates to CASSRDSFYGYTF.

The J gene is TRBJ2-3, the V gene TRBV27; D is unresolved. With 3 bases removed from V and 1 base from J, the gap between germline ends came to 11 bases. The CDR3 length is 15 residues. Per the germline V gene, CDR1 is MNHEY and CDR2 is SMNVEV (reference sequence). CDR3 sequence (DNA): TGTGCCAGCAGTTTTCGGGTTGGGGGCACAGATACGCAGTATTTT. Its translation is CASSFRVGGTDTQYF.

This chain connects TRBV29-1 to TRBJ2-5; 8 nucleotides match TRBD2. The germline gives CDR1 SQVTM, CDR2 ANQGSEA. Losses at the gene ends were 0 bases for V and 5 bases for J; bases not matched to a gene: 11. The CDR3 is made up of 16 amino acids. CDR3 residues: CSVEEPGRAYQETQYF. The CDR3 DNA reads TGCAGCGTTGAAGAACCCGGGAGGGCCTATCAGGAGACCCAGTACTTC.

This clone occurred a few times. This chain links TRBV7-9 with TRBJ2-5, with D maybe TRBD1 (6 bases). With 4 bases removed from V and 7 bases from J, the gap between germline ends came to 19 bases. Germline V CDR1 and CDR2: SEHNR, FQNEAQ (reference sequence). The CDR3 runs 15 residues. The CDR3 DNA reads as TGTGCCAGCAGCTCTCGGATACCCAGGGGTGGGACCCAGTACTTC. This translates into CASSSRIPRGGTQYF.

The CDR3 sequence is CSVEARADNEQFF. For the CDR3, the DNA is TGCAGCGTTGAAGCTCGGGCAGACAATGAGCAGTTCTTC. The genes are TRBV29-1 and TRBJ2-1; D gene unclear. Per germline, CDR1 SQVTM and CDR2 ANQGSEA. The CDR3 consists of 13 residues. Between the trimmed V and J ends, which lost 1 base and 5 bases, there was a span of 9 bases.

The chain joins TRBV18 to TRBJ2-5, with D maybe TRBD2 (5 bases). Between the trimmed V and J ends, which lost 3 bases and 4 bases, there was a span of 15 bases. Germline values: CDR1 KGHSH, CDR2 LQKENI. The CDR3 is 15 residues long. The CDR3 DNA reads as TGTGCCAGCTCACCCACCAGCGGATTTACAGAGACCCAGTACTTC. Its translation is CASSPTSGFTETQYF.

The CDR3 loop reads CASSRYRGGNYGYTF. As DNA, the CDR3 is TGTGCCAGCAGTCGGTACAGGGGAGGGAACTATGGCTACACCTTC. This sequence joins TRBV28 and TRBJ1-2, with 7 bases identical to TRBD1. With V trimmed by 5 bases and J by 2 bases, 8 bases remained unmatched. The CDR3 is made up of 15 amino acids. CDR1 MDHEN and CDR2 SYDVKM come from the germline V gene.

This sequence joins TRBV7-2 and TRBJ1-4; D unclear. V was cut by 2 bases and J by 0 bases, with 13 bases left in between. Per the germline V gene, CDR1 is SGHTA and CDR2 is FQGNSA. CDR3 length: 17 amino acids. The CDR3, as DNA: TGTGCCAGCAGCTTACGGGCTGGAGGTGCAACTAATGAAAAACTGTTTTTT. Its protein product is CASSLRAGGATNEKLFF. Drawing the rest from reference TRBV7-2 and TRBJ1-4, the complete variable domain is GAGVSQSPSNKVTEKGKDVELRCDPISGHTALYWYRQSLGQGLEFLIYFQGNSAPDKSGLPSDRFSAERTGGSVSTLTIQRTQQEDSAVYLCASSLRAGGATNEKLFFGSGTQLSVL.

The chain recombines TRBV7-2 with TRBJ2-7, with a weak D call TRBD2 (6 bases). Germline CDR1 is SGHTA and CDR2 is FQGNSA. The CDR3 is 17 amino acids. Deletions cut 1 base from V and 1 base from J, with 17 bases between. Here the CDR3 reads CASSLGTSRGGSYEQYF. Written as DNA, the CDR3 is TGTGCCAGCAGCTTAGGGACGAGTCGCGGAGGGTCCTACGAGCAGTACTTC. The full variable domain, its missing parts supplied by reference TRBV7-2 and TRBJ2-7, is GAGVSQSPSNKVTEKGKDVELRCDPISGHTALYWYRQSLGQGLEFLIYFQGNSAPDKSGLPSDRFSAERTGGSVSTLTIQRTQQEDSAVYLCASSLGTSRGGSYEQYFGPGTRLTVT.

This rearrangement joins TRBV18 to TRBJ2-2; D unclear. The CDR3 extends over 16 amino acids. V was shortened by 0 bases and J by 1 base, with 9 bases between the two germline ends. The V gene's germline CDR1 is KGHSH and CDR2 LQKENI. The CDR3 DNA is TGTGCCAGCTCACCACCGGTACAGAAGAACACCGGGGAGCTGTTTTTT. It yields the protein CASSPPVQKNTGELFF.

The chain links TRBV29-1 to TRBJ1-4; D is perhaps TRBD1 (6 bases). CDR3 length: 15 amino acids. The germline CDR1 and CDR2 sequences are SQVTM and ANQGSEA. The V end lost 6 bases, the J end lost 5 bases, and 19 bases lay between the germline ends. CDR3 sequence (DNA): TGCAGCGTCGCCCCATACAGGGAAGGCAATGAAAAACTGTTTTTT. Translated, it gives CSVAPYREGNEKLFF.

This clone was detected a few times. The rearrangement joins TRBV29-1 to TRBJ2-3, with 7 bases that match TRBD2. Germline CDR1 and CDR2: SQVTM and ANQGSEA. The CDR3 extends over 16 amino acids. Unmatched junction bases numbered 14, after V lost 6 bases and J lost 2 bases. The DNA for the CDR3 is TGCAGCGTGGGGCTAGGGGAGGGAATGACCACAGATACGCAGTATTTT. Protein: CSVGLGEGMTTDTQYF.

This clone was counted only a few times. The chain uses TRBV5-4 and TRBJ2-4; D gene ambiguous. CDR1 and CDR2 from the germline V gene are SGHNT and YYREEE (reference sequence). This CDR3 has 14 residues. V was cut by 4 bases and J by 7 bases, with 15 bases left in between. The CDR3 loop reads CASSPQGLGNIQYF. The CDR3 nucleotides are TGTGCCAGCAGCCCGCAAGGCTTAGGGAACATTCAGTACTTC.

This chain uses TRBV7-2 with TRBJ2-5; D is possibly TRBD2 (6 bases). V was shortened by 5 bases and J by 3 bases, with 10 bases between the two germline ends. Germline lookup yields CDR1 SGHTA and CDR2 FQGNSA. This CDR3 has 13 residues. The CDR3 sequence is CASSIKREETQYF. In nucleotides, the CDR3 is TGTGCCAGCAGCATCAAGCGGGAAGAGACCCAGTACTTC.

This clone was seen a few times. V gene TRBV6-1 combines with J gene TRBJ2-5; no firm D call. Per germline, CDR1 MNHNS and CDR2 SASEGT. This CDR3 is 12 amino acids long. V lost 8 bases and J 5 bases, leaving 12 bases between the germline ends. CDR3 in amino acids: CASGSKRETQYF. In nucleotides, the CDR3 is TGTGCCAGCGGCTCCAAAAGGGAGACCCAGTACTTC.

The V and J genes are TRBV28 and TRBJ2-2; weak D call: TRBD1 (6 bases). Germline lookup yields CDR1 MDHEN and CDR2 SYDVKM. Trimming shortened V by 6 bases and J by 3 bases, and 11 bases separated the two germline ends. The CDR3 totals 14 residues. This CDR3 is CASRDRAHTGELFF. CDR3 DNA sequence: TGTGCCAGCAGGGACAGAGCGCACACCGGGGAGCTGTTTTTT.

The table lists this clone with a few counts. J is TRBJ1-1 and V is TRBV7-9, with D perhaps matching TRBD1 (5 bases). The V and J ends lost 4 bases and 4 bases respectively, with 10 bases between them. The CDR3 consists of 13 residues. Germline assignment: CDR1 SEHNR and CDR2 FQNEAQ (reference sequence). The CDR3 here is CASSSQGGTEAFF. The CDR3 DNA sequence: TGTGCCAGCAGCTCGCAGGGAGGCACTGAAGCTTTCTTT.

This chain connects TRBV28 to TRBJ1-6; the D gene is possibly TRBD1 (5 bases). The CDR3 sequence is 13 residues long. The germline CDR1 and CDR2 sequences are MDHEN and SYDVKM. V lost 6 bases and J lost 11, with 14 bases in between. The CDR3 DNA is TGTGCCAGCAGACGGGGACGAGAGACACCCCTCCACTTT. Its translation is CASRRGRETPLHF. Full variable domain (remainder filled in from reference TRBV28 and TRBJ1-6): DVKVTQSSRYLVKRTGEKVFLECVQDMDHENMFWYRQDPGLGLRLIYFSYDVKMKEKGDIPEGYSVSREKKERFSLILESASTNQTSMYLCASRRGRETPLHFGNGTRLTVT.